This T cell receptor beta chain was sequenced in a study of blood T cell repertoires in COVID-19. The overall study: Acute and convalescent COVID-19 specimens originated in the United States, Italy and Spain.

Using immunoSEQ multiplex PCR, the repertoire was profiled, and TCRdb retains in-frame clones only, with some absent. The data show about 400,000 clones, around 86% seen once. The receptor was isolated from a woman in her 30s with active or convalescent COVID-19. The sample was peripheral blood.

The CDR3 region is CASSLVAAAGNTIYF. CDR3 in DNA: TGTGCCAGCAGCTTAGTGGCAGCAGCGGGAAACACCATATATTTT. This rearrangement joins TRBV11-2 to TRBJ1-3; D unclear. Per the germline V gene, CDR1 is SGHAT and CDR2 is FQNNGV. This CDR3 is 15 amino acids long. V lost 1 base and J lost 4, with 11 bases in between.